A single sample gave rise to the 25 T cell receptor beta chains below, sequenced in a study of T cells after yellow fever vaccination. TCRdb ran MiXCR on the 5' RACE reads and lists one entry per CDR3 protein. The sample lists about 340,000 distinct CDR3 sequences, 4% occurring once. This material consisted of PBMCs, taken 5 days after the yellow fever booster vaccination. The receptors were sampled from a man aged 18 to 35 who received the YFV17D yellow fever vaccine.

This clonotype was counted a few times. This chain joins TRBV7-9 and TRBJ2-7, with 7 bases fitting TRBD1. The germline V gene encodes CDR1 SEHNR and CDR2 FQNEAQ (reference sequence). The CDR3 spans 13 residues. Germline trimming cut 5 bases from V and 3 bases from J; bases unmatched to any gene: 4. CDR3 sequence (DNA): TGTGCCAGCAGCCCGACAGGGCGCTACGAGCAGTACGTC. This gives the protein CASSPTGRYEQYV.

V and J are TRBV11-2 and TRBJ2-7, with a tentative D call TRBD1 (5 bases). The CDR3 extends over 14 amino acids. Trimming removed 6 bases from V and 3 bases from J, with 15 bases in between. Germline V gene sequence: CDR1 SGHAT, CDR2 FQNNGV. Here the CDR3 reads CASSSTDTFYEQYF. CDR3 nucleotide sequence: TGTGCCAGCAGTTCTACGGACACTTTCTACGAGCAGTACTTC.

V gene TRBV7-2 combines with J gene TRBJ2-7; the D gene is possibly TRBD2 (6 bases). Germline-derived CDR1 and CDR2 are SGHTA and FQGNSA. This CDR3 spans 13 amino acids. Trimming cost V 4 bases and J 5 bases, with 12 bases left between them. DNA of the CDR3: TGTGCCAGCAGCTCTCTTGGGGGGAACGAGCAGTACTTC. This encodes CASSSLGGNEQYF.

This clonotype was observed many times. The chain recombines TRBV19 with TRBJ2-7, with 10 bases aligning to TRBD1. The germline V gene encodes CDR1 LNHDA and CDR2 SQIVND (reference sequence). The junction had 7 bases not matched to a gene; V was cut back by 2 bases and J by 3 bases. This CDR3 comprises 16 residues. The CDR3 region is CASSIIPGTGDYEQYF. The CDR3 nucleotides are TGTGCCAGTAGTATAATACCCGGGACAGGGGACTACGAGCAGTACTTC. Combining the CDR3 with reference TRBV19 and TRBJ2-7 gives the whole variable domain DGGITQSPKYLFRKEGQNVTLSCEQNLNHDAMYWYRQDPGQGLRLIYYSQIVNDFQKGDIAEGYSVSREKKESFPLTVTSAQKNPTAFYLCASSIIPGTGDYEQYFGPGTRLTVT.

This clonotype was observed a handful of times. This chain links TRBV7-2 with TRBJ2-1; D assignment may be TRBD1 or TRBD2 (5 bases each). V gave up 1 base and J gave up 7 bases, with 8 bases separating them. The CDR3 has 13 amino acids. CDR1 SGHTA and CDR2 FQGNSA come from the germline V gene. The CDR3 DNA reads as TGTGCCAGCAGCTTAGAATGGGGGAATGAGCAGTTCTTC. Its protein product is CASSLEWGNEQFF. Full variable domain (remainder filled in from reference TRBV7-2 and TRBJ2-1): GAGVSQSPSNKVTEKGKDVELRCDPISGHTALYWYRQSLGQGLEFLIYFQGNSAPDKSGLPSDRFSAERTGGSVSTLTIQRTQQEDSAVYLCASSLEWGNEQFFGPGTRLTVL.

The gene calls are TRBV7-9 and TRBJ2-7; D call uncertain. The germline gives CDR1 SEHNR, CDR2 FQNEAQ (reference sequence). CDR3 size: 14 residues. V lost 3 bases and J 0 bases, leaving 9 bases between the germline ends. The CDR3 loop reads CASSLTYPSYEQYF. In nucleotides, the CDR3 is TGTGCCAGCAGCTTGACGTATCCCTCCTACGAGCAGTACTTC.

This clonotype turned up a few times. The chain combines TRBV23-1 with TRBJ2-7; 8 bases map to TRBD2. TRBV23-1 is sorted into the ORF group, with uncertain function. V shed 3 bases, J shed 0 bases, and the junction held 7 bases outside the gene matches. This CDR3 comprises 16 residues. CDR3 sequence (DNA): TGCGCCAGCAGTCACCGGGGGGGTGGAAGCTCCTACGAGCAGTACGTC. Translation gives CASSHRGGGSSYEQYV.

This clonotype was found a few times. The chain joins TRBV10-2 to TRBJ1-2; D possibly corresponds to TRBD1 (6 bases). The CDR3 runs 13 residues. Germline CDR1 WSHSY, CDR2 SAAADI. Trimming pared 6 bases from V and 1 base from J, leaving 9 bases between. The CDR3 nucleotides are TGCGCCAGCAGGGGGGGCGGTAACTATGGCTACACCTTC. Amino acids: CASRGGGNYGYTF.

This clonotype was detected a few times. V gene TRBV6-5 combines with J gene TRBJ1-2, with D tentatively TRBD1 (6 bases). CDR3 size: 14 residues. The V gene's germline CDR1 is MNHEY and CDR2 SVGAGI. Trimming took 5 bases from V and 4 from J, leaving 14 bases between them. Here the CDR3 reads CASSQDSNLYGYTF. CDR3 nucleotides: TGTGCCAGCAGTCAGGACAGTAATCTCTATGGCTACACCTTC.

This clonotype was observed many times. This chain joins TRBV20-1 and TRBJ1-1; D not resolved. The germline V gene has CDR1 DFQATT and CDR2 SNEGSKA (reference sequence). V lost 3 bases to trimming and J lost 3 bases, with 20 bases between them. The CDR3 has 16 residues. Here the CDR3 DNA reads TGCAGTGCTAGTTATTCTTCGGGTTCCCTTGACACTGAAGCTTTCTTT. Translation gives CSASYSSGSLDTEAFF.

This clonotype was seen a handful of times. The chain combines TRBV7-2 with TRBJ2-2, with D uncertain. Trimming pared 5 bases from V and 3 bases from J, leaving 13 bases between. Germline assignment: CDR1 SGHTA and CDR2 FQGNSA. This CDR3 region has 15 residues. Here the CDR3 DNA reads TGTGCCAGCAGCCTAACCGGGTTCTACACCGGGGAGCTGTTTTTT. This encodes CASSLTGFYTGELFF.

This clonotype was seen at least ten times. The chain employs TRBV5-1 and TRBJ2-7; 7 bases are shared with TRBD1. CDR1 is SGHRS and CDR2 is YFSETQ in the germline V gene. Trimming cost V 3 bases and J 4 bases; bases outside gene matches: 10. The CDR3 sequence is 15 residues long. The CDR3 nucleotides read TGCGCCAGCAGCTCAAACGGACAGGCCGTTTACGAGCAGTACGTC. This sequence encodes CASSSNGQAVYEQYV.

This clonotype was observed a handful of times. This chain links TRBV7-2 with TRBJ2-1, with 11 bases identical to TRBD1. V lost 5 bases and J lost 8; bases outside the gene matches: 8. The CDR3 consists of 15 residues. CDR1 is SGHTA, CDR2 FQGNSA, per germline. The CDR3 reads CASSNRDRGVHEQFF. The CDR3 nucleotides read TGTGCCAGCAGCAACCGGGACAGGGGGGTCCATGAGCAGTTCTTC.

Only a few counts were recorded for this clonotype. V usage is TRBV3-1 and J usage is TRBJ1-2; the D gene is possibly TRBD1 (5 bases). The CDR3 sequence is 13 residues long. The V end was cut by 4 bases, the J end by 6 bases, with 12 bases between. Germline lookup yields CDR1 LGHDT and CDR2 YNNKEL (reference sequence). The CDR3: CASSLGLGDGYTF. The CDR3 DNA sequence: TGTGCCAGCAGCCTCGGGTTGGGGGATGGCTACACCTTC.

This clonotype was detected many times. The chain combines TRBV3-1 with TRBJ2-7, with unresolved D. Trimming cost V 1 base and J 0 bases, with 7 bases left between them. The CDR3 covers 14 residues. Germline V CDR1 and CDR2: LGHDT, YNNKEL (reference sequence). CDR3: CASSQVPASYEQYF. CDR3 sequence (DNA): TGTGCCAGCAGCCAAGTTCCGGCCTCCTACGAGCAGTACTTC.

Comment on this clonotype: The junction and the germline gene differ at one end; a read error may be behind it. V and J are TRBV5-1 and TRBJ1-3; D gene uncertain. The CDR3 contains 12 residues. Germline CDR1 and CDR2: SGHRS and YFSETQ. The CDR3 DNA follows: TGCGCCAGCAGCTTGCATGGAGACACCATATATTTT. Its protein is CASSLHGDTIYF. The whole variable domain, filled in from reference TRBV5-1 and TRBJ1-3, reads KAGVTQTPRYLIKTRGQQVTLSCSPISGHRSVSWYQQTPGQGLQFLFEYFSETQRNKGNFPGRFSGRQFSNSRSEMNVSTLELGDSALYLCASSLHGDTIYFGEGSWLTVV.

This clonotype occurred many times. The V and J genes are TRBV2 and TRBJ2-7; the D gene is possibly TRBD2 (5 bases). This CDR3 is 12 amino acids long. The germline CDR1 and CDR2 sequences are SNHLY and FYNNEI. Trimming left V 7 bases short and J 2 bases short, with 9 bases between. CDR3 sequence: CASTDLPYEQYV. CDR3 nucleotide sequence: TGTGCCAGCACGGACTTACCCTACGAGCAGTACGTC.

The CDR3 DNA reads as TGTGCCAGCAGCTTGCCCTCCCAAGAGACCCAGTACTTC. Residues: CASSLPSQETQYF. The chain joins TRBV5-4 to TRBJ2-5; D gene uncertain. Germline assignment: CDR1 SGHNT and CDR2 YYREEE (reference sequence). V lost 1 base and J lost 1, with 5 bases in between. The CDR3 runs 13 residues.

This clonotype showed up just a few times. The genes are TRBV5-1 and TRBJ2-5; 8 bases agree with TRBD1. Losses at the gene ends were 4 bases for V and 3 bases for J; bases not matched to a gene: 5. Looked up from germline, CDR1 is SGHRS and CDR2 is YFSETQ. The CDR3 consists of 14 residues. CDR3 DNA: TGCGCCAGCAGCGGGGGACAGGTGGAAGAGACCCAGTACTTC. Translated, it gives CASSGGQVEETQYF.

This rearrangement joins TRBV12-3 or TRBV12-4 to TRBJ1-1, with D unclear. The length of the CDR3 is 12 residues. V lost 7 bases and J 4 bases, leaving 10 bases between the germline ends. The CDR3 reads CASTSRATEAFF. CDR3 nucleotides: TGTGCCAGCACTTCCCGGGCCACTGAAGCTTTCTTT.

This clonotype was found many times. The chain couples TRBV7-3 to TRBJ2-2, with D tentatively TRBD1 (6 bases). Germline CDR1 reads SGHTA; CDR2 reads FQGTGA. CDR3 length equals 14 residues. Between the trimmed V and J ends, which lost 4 bases and 6 bases, there was a span of 12 bases. The DNA for the CDR3 is TGTGCCAGCAGCTCACAGGGTTCCGCCGGGGAGCTGTTTTTT. It codes for CASSSQGSAGELFF.

The sample holds a few counts of this clonotype. The gene calls are TRBV28 and TRBJ1-5; tentatively, D is TRBD1 (5 bases). From germline, CDR1 is MDHEN and CDR2 SYDVKM. The CDR3 runs 15 residues. Trimming pared 3 bases from V and 2 bases from J, leaving 11 bases between. CDR3 DNA sequence: TGTGCCAGCAGTTTTCCAGGGCGGGGCAATCAGCCCCAGCATTTT. Translation: CASSFPGRGNQPQHF. Complete variable domain (other parts from reference TRBV28 and TRBJ1-5): DVKVTQSSRYLVKRTGEKVFLECVQDMDHENMFWYRQDPGLGLRLIYFSYDVKMKEKGDIPEGYSVSREKKERFSLILESASTNQTSMYLCASSFPGRGNQPQHFGDGTRLSIL.

Only a few counts were recorded for this clonotype. The chain has TRBV7-9 and TRBJ2-3, with TRBD1 matching 7 bases. The germline CDR1 and CDR2 sequences are SEHNR and FQNEAQ (reference sequence). The ends lost 5 bases at V and 4 bases at J; junction bases unmatched: 9. CDR3 size: 15 residues. CDR3 in DNA: TGTGCCAGCAGCACCACAGGGGATCGCGCAGATACGCAGTATTTT. Protein: CASSTTGDRADTQYF. The variable domain in full, completed from reference TRBV7-9 and TRBJ2-3, reads DTGVSQNPRHKITKRGQNVTFRCDPISEHNRLYWYRQTLGQGPEFLTYFQNEAQLEKSRLLSDRFSAERPKGSFSTLEIQRTEQGDSAMYLCASSTTGDRADTQYFGPGTRLTVL.

This clonotype occurred many times. V gene TRBV9 combines with J gene TRBJ1-6, with D tentatively TRBD1 (5 bases). Germline CDR1 and CDR2: SGDLS and YYNGEE. The CDR3 totals 16 residues. The germline V and J ends were trimmed by 1 base and 11 bases, with 19 bases remaining between them. The CDR3 protein is CASSVSPDSDVTPLHF. The CDR3 DNA reads as TGTGCCAGCAGCGTATCACCAGACAGCGACGTAACACCCCTCCACTTT.

This clonotype turned up a few times. This chain links TRBV7-3 with TRBJ2-3; 13 bases are shared with TRBD2. V dropped 4 bases and J dropped 3; count of bases not matched to a gene: 4. Germline V CDR1 and CDR2: SGHTA, FQGTGA. This CDR3 comprises 16 residues. Written as DNA, the CDR3 is TGTGCCAGCAGCTCCGGGACTAGCGGGACGACAGATACGCAGTATTTT. Translated: CASSSGTSGTTDTQYF.